Listed below are T cell receptor beta chains from one sample, sequenced in a study of technical replicates of blood from several donors. Using immunoSEQ multiplex PCR, the repertoire was profiled, and TCRdb retains in-frame clones only, with some absent. The repertoire holds some 62,000 clones, about 87% seen once, with 5% to 6.5% in the top ten. Sequenced material: PBMCs. Every receptor here comes from a human donor in good health. Some clones in this sample may be carry-over from other donors' samples. CDR3s include the opening cysteine and the closing phenylalanine or tryptophan. D genes are given only for firm matches. Clone size is shown for a subset of rows, as once, few, many or a class of expanded clone.

clone size | D gene | J gene | V gene | CDR3 DNA | CDR3 protein
- | TRBD1 | TRBJ2-5 | TRBV9 | TGTGCCAGCAGTATACAGGGGGCGGGAGAGACCCAGTACTTC | CASSIQGAGETQYF
- | TRBD2 | TRBJ2-1 | TRBV19 | TGTGCCAGTAGTCCGATCGAAGCGGGACTAGTCCATGAGCAGTTCTTC | CASSPIEAGLVHEQFF
- | TRBD1 | TRBJ2-7 | TRBV29-1 | TGCAGCGTTGCCGGGGGACAGGTGGGAGAGCAGTACTTC | CSVAGGQVGEQYF
- | TRBD1 | TRBJ1-2 | TRBV5-4 | TGTGCCAGCAGCTGGACAGGGGGCGGCTATGGCTACACCTTC | CASSWTGGGYGYTF
- | TRBD1 | TRBJ1-1 | TRBV19 | TGTGCCAGTAGGGGACAGGGGGCGAGCACTGAAGCTTTCTTT | CASRGQGASTEAFF
- | TRBD1 | TRBJ1-2 | TRBV19 | TGTGCCAGTAGTCCCTCAGGGGGGAACTATGGCTACACCTTC | CASSPSGGNYGYTF
- | - | TRBJ1-4 | TRBV7-2 | TGTGCCAGCAGCTTAGATCGGGGGACTAATGAAAAACTGTTTTTT | CASSLDRGTNEKLFF
- | - | TRBJ2-5 | TRBV15 | TGTGCCACCAGCAGACTTCGGAGGGAGCAAGAGACCCAGTACTTC | CATSRLRREQETQYF
- | TRBD2 | TRBJ2-5 | TRBV7-9 | TGTGCCAGCAGCTTCTCGACTAGCGGGGATAGGTACCAAGAGACCCAGTACTTC | CASSFSTSGDRYQETQYF
- | TRBD1 | TRBJ2-2 | TRBV27 | TGTGCCAGCAGTTACCGGACAGGGGGCACCGGGGAGCTGTTTTTT | CASSYRTGGTGELFF
- | - | TRBJ1-1 | TRBV5-1 | TGCGCCAGCAGGACAGGATCTGCTGAAGCTTTCTTT | CASRTGSAEAFF
- | - | TRBJ1-6 | TRBV7-2 | TGTGCCAGCAGCTTAGATGGCAGGGGAAATTCACCCCTCCACTTT | CASSLDGRGNSPLHF
few | - | TRBJ1-6 | TRBV2 | TGTGCCAGCAGGGCGGATTATAATTCACCCCTCCACTTT | CASRADYNSPLHF
- | TRBD2 | TRBJ2-1 | TRBV6-4 | TGTGCCAGCAGTCGGGCTAGCGGGAGCGGCAATGAGCAGTTCTTC | CASSRASGSGNEQFF
- | TRBD2 | TRBJ2-3 | TRBV4-2 | TGTGCCAGCAAACTGGCGGGGGACACAGATACGCAGTATTTT | CASKLAGDTDTQYF
- | - | TRBJ1-5 | TRBV18 | TGTGCCAGCTCACCACAGGGAGGGGGGCCCCAGCATTTT | CASSPQGGGPQHF
- | - | TRBJ1-5 | TRBV5-5 | TGTGCCAGCAGCTTGGCCCGGGATCAGCCCCAGCATTTT | CASSLARDQPQHF
- | - | TRBJ2-6 | TRBV5-1 | TGCGCCAGCAGGGGGCCTAACTCTGGGGCCAACGTCCTGACTTTC | CASRGPNSGANVLTF
- | - | TRBJ2-7 | TRBV4-3 | TGCGCCAGCAGCCCCTCCGTGGGGCCCTACGAGCAGTACTTC | CASSPSVGPYEQYF
- | - | TRBJ2-7 | TRBV5-1 | TGCGCCAGCAGCTTGGGGCAAAACTACGAGCAGTACTTC | CASSLGQNYEQYF
- | TRBD2 | TRBJ2-7 | TRBV7-9 | TGTGCCAGCAGCTTAGTGATCTCTAGCGGGACGATCCACGAGCAGTACTTC | CASSLVISSGTIHEQYF
- | TRBD2 | TRBJ2-7 | TRBV6-6 | TGTGCCAGCAGTTCCACTAGCGCATCCTACGAGCAGTACTTC | CASSSTSASYEQYF
few | TRBD1 | TRBJ2-3 | TRBV12-5 | TGTGCTAGTGGTTTGGACCCCGGGACAGGGGAGTATTTT | CASGLDPGTGEYF
- | - | TRBJ2-7 | TRBV16 | TGTGCCAGCAGCCCGAACAGGGTATACGAGCAGTACTTC | CASSPNRVYEQYF
- | - | TRBJ2-2 | TRBV7-8 | TGTGCCAGCAGCCCTCCCTGGGCTAGCAGCACCGGGGAGCTGTTTTTT | CASSPPWASSTGELFF
- | - | TRBJ1-6 | TRBV2 | TGTGCCACCGTAGACAGTTCCTATAATTCACCCCTCCACTTT | CATVDSSYNSPLHF
few | TRBD2 | TRBJ2-3 | TRBV6-5 | TGTGCCAGCAGGACCGGGAGGTCAGATACGCAGTATTTT | CASRTGRSDTQYF
- | - | TRBJ2-4 | TRBV19 | TGTGCCAGTAGAGCCCGGGACAACGTGAACATTCAGTACTTC | CASRARDNVNIQYF
- | - | TRBJ2-1 | TRBV4-3 | TGCGCCAGCAGCCAAGAAATCAACAGTAATGAGCAGTTCTTC | CASSQEINSNEQFF
- | - | TRBJ2-7 | TRBV7-2 | TGTGCCAGCAGCGCAAGCGTAAGCGAGCAGTACTTC | CASSASVSEQYF
- | - | TRBJ2-7 | TRBV2 | TGTGCCAGCAGTGAAGTCTGGACAAGGGGCGGAGAGCAGTACTTC | CASSEVWTRGGEQYF
- | - | TRBJ2-6 | TRBV5-1 | TGCGCCAGCGGTCTTCCCAGAGCGGGTGTTATCGCTGGGGCCAACGTCCTGACTTTC | CASGLPRAGVIAGANVLTF
- | TRBD1 | TRBJ2-2 | TRBV10-1 | TGCGCCAGCAGTGTGGACAGGGAAGGCGCCAACACCGGGGAGCTGTTTTTT | CASSVDREGANTGELFF
once | - | TRBJ2-1 | TRBV19 | TGTGCCAGTAGCCCGTTTAGCGGAAGCTCCTACAATGAGCAGTTCTTC | CASSPFSGSSYNEQFF
- | - | TRBJ2-1 | TRBV13 | TGTGCCAGCAGCGCGGACACGCGGTCCGATGAGCAGTTCTTC | CASSADTRSDEQFF
- | - | TRBJ2-1 | TRBV7-3 | TGTGCCAGCAGCTTAAGAGTGGTCTCCTACAATGAGCAGTTCTTC | CASSLRVVSYNEQFF
- | TRBD1 | TRBJ2-6 | TRBV7-2 | TGTGCCAGCAGTACAGGGGGAACAGGGGCCAACGTCCTGACTTTC | CASSTGGTGANVLTF
- | TRBD2 | TRBJ2-3 | TRBV4-2 | TGTGCCAGCAGCCACCTAGCGGGAGGGCCCTCGAGCACAGATACGCAGTATTTT | CASSHLAGGPSSTDTQYF
- | - | TRBJ2-7 | TRBV5-1 | TGCGCCAGCAGCACCGAGGAGGGGGCCCCCGTCTACGAGCAGTACTTC | CASSTEEGAPVYEQYF
- | - | TRBJ1-4 | TRBV25-1 | TGTGCCAGCAGTGATTTTAGCGAAAAACTGTTTTTT | CASSDFSEKLFF
- | TRBD1 | TRBJ1-5 | TRBV6-1 | TGTGCCAGCAGTGGGGGCAGGGGGCTACAGCCCCAGCATTTT | CASSGGRGLQPQHF
- | - | TRBJ2-1 | TRBV18 | TGTGCCAGCTCACCTCCTCAGGGTGAGCAGTTCTTC | CASSPPQGEQFF
- | TRBD1 | TRBJ1-6 | TRBV7-2 | TGTGCCAGCAGCTTACAGGGGGCCAAGAATTCACCCCTCCACTTT | CASSLQGAKNSPLHF
- | - | TRBJ2-7 | TRBV5-1 | TGCGCCAGCAGCATCGGGCGGGACCGACGCGAGCAGTACTTC | CASSIGRDRREQYF
- | - | TRBJ1-2 | TRBV5-1 | TGCGCCAGCAGCTTTCTACAGGGTGGACATGGCTACACCTTC | CASSFLQGGHGYTF
- | - | TRBJ1-1 | TRBV11-1 | TGTGCCAGCAGCAAGGGCGGGATGAACACTGAAGCTTTCTTT | CASSKGGMNTEAFF
- | TRBD1 | TRBJ2-3 | TRBV5-1 | TGCGCCAGCAGCAGTGGACAGGCTGATGGGGCAGATACGCAGTATTTT | CASSSGQADGADTQYF
- | - | TRBJ1-2 | TRBV6-1 | TGTGCCAGCAGTGACACGGGCGGGGTAGCTAACTATGGCTACACCTTC | CASSDTGGVANYGYTF
- | TRBD1 | TRBJ2-5 | TRBV2 | TGTGCCAGCAACACAGGACAGGGGCTGAGTCTGGGGAAAGAGACCCAGTACTTC | CASNTGQGLSLGKETQYF
once | - | TRBJ2-1 | TRBV5-1 | TGCGCCAGCCGGTGGGGAGTGGATGAGCAGTTCTTC | CASRWGVDEQFF
- | TRBD1 | TRBJ2-7 | TRBV18 | TGTGCCAGCTCACCATTTGACAGGGGCGAGCAGTACTTC | CASSPFDRGEQYF
- | - | TRBJ2-5 | TRBV14 | TGTGCCAGCAGCCAATATTCGGGGTCCCAAGAGACCCAGTACTTC | CASSQYSGSQETQYF
- | - | TRBJ2-5 | TRBV6-5 | TGTGCCAGCAGTGTCCAGGCTGGGCAGACCCAGTACTTC | CASSVQAGQTQYF
- | TRBD2 | TRBJ2-1 | TRBV27 | TGTGCCAGCAGTTTAGAGGTGGGAGCGGGGGGGCTAGGAGAGCAGTTCTTC | CASSLEVGAGGLGEQFF
once | - | TRBJ1-4 | TRBV5-1 | TGCGCCAGCAGCTTGGGGCAGGCTGGGAATGAAAAACTGTTTTTT | CASSLGQAGNEKLFF
- | - | TRBJ1-1 | TRBV10-3 | TGTGCCATCAGTGTCTCTCTCGGTGGTATGAACACTGAAGCTTTCTTT | CAISVSLGGMNTEAFF
- | - | TRBJ2-4 | TRBV29-1 | TGCAGCGTTATACAGGACATCGCGAACATTCAGTACTTC | CSVIQDIANIQYF
- | - | TRBJ1-6 | TRBV6-5 | TGTGCCAGCAGGGCGGGGGGACGAAATTCACCCCTCCACTTT | CASRAGGRNSPLHF
- | - | TRBJ2-6 | TRBV7-7 | TGTGCCAGCAGCTCCTCACTAGGGGGGGCAATTGGGGCCAACGTCCTGACTTTC | CASSSSLGGAIGANVLTF